The present TCR beta chain was sequenced within a study of blood T cell repertoires in COVID-19. Study information: Samples taken during acute and convalescent COVID-19 were collected in the United States, Italy and Spain. T cells, B-cell-depleted T cells, or PBMCs provided the cDNA or gDNA that served as material.

In the original processing: Using reference gene primer amplification, nucleated cell counts were estimated. The method was immunoSEQ multiplex PCR; TCRdb's version includes in-frame clones alone and lacks a portion of them. From that table come the V and J calls and clone size; the DNA was used to work out D and trimming. Here the sample spans 190,000 or so clones, about three quarters being singletons. This CDR3 is built from 12 residues. CDR1 is MNHEY, CDR2 SVGAGI, per germline. The V end was cut by 6 bases, the J end by 3 bases, with 9 bases between. The TCR sequence derives from a woman aged 80 or older with active or convalescent COVID-19. The V gene is TRBV6-5, the J gene TRBJ2-7; D unclear. The sequencing sample was made of peripheral blood. The CDR3 spells CASRAGFYEQYF. DNA for the CDR3: TGTGCCAGCAGGGCAGGATTCTACGAGCAGTACTTC.